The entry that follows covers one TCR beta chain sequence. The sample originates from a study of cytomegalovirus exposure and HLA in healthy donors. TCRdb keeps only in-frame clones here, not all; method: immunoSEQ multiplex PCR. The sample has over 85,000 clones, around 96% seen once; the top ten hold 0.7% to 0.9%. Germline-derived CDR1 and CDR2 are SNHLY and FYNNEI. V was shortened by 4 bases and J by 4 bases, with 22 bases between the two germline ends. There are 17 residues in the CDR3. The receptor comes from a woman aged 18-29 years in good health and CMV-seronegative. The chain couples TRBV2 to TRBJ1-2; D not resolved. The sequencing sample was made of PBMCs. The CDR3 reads CASSGETRRVEVYGYTF. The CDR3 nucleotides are TGTGCCAGCAGTGGAGAAACACGCCGGGTAGAGGTCTATGGCTACACCTTC.